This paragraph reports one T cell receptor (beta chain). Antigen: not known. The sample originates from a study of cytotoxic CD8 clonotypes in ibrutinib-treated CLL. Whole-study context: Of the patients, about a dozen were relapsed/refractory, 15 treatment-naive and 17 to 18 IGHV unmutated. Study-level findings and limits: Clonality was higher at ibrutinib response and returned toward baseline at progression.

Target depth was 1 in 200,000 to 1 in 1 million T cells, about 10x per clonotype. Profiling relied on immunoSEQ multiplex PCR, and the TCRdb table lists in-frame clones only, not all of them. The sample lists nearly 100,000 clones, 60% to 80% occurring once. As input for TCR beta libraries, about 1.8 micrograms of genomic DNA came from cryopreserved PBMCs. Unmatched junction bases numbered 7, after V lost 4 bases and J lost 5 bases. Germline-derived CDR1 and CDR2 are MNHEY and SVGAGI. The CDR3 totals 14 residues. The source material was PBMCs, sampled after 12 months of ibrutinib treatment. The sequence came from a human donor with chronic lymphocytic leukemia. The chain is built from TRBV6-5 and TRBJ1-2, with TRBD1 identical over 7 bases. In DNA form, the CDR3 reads TGTGCCAGCAGTTCCTCAGGGGGTCCTTATGGCTACACCTTC. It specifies CASSSSGGPYGYTF.